This T cell receptor beta chain originates from a study of T-cell memory formation after mild COVID-19. Whole-study results and caveats: Among CD4+ contracting clones, most were CM and EM, and CD8+ ones EMRA.

MiXCR, run by TCRdb on the 5' RACE reads, gives a single entry per CDR3 protein. The table includes some 110,000 distinct CDR3 sequences, about 18% detected once. The ends lost 5 bases at V and 7 bases at J; junction bases unmatched: 9. The CDR3 is 16 residues long. Germline CDR1 reads LNHNV; CDR2 reads YYDKDF (reference sequence). A note on this clonotype: Its antigen is undetermined.

The origin of this receptor is an adult woman who had mild COVID-19 (a few samples of this study predate the infection). Cell type and time point are not known. This chain joins TRBV15 and TRBJ2-1, with 12 nucleotides matching TRBD1. The specimen sequenced was PBMCs or a T cell subset sorted from them (not recorded which). CDR3 nucleotide sequence: TGTGCCACCAGCGTTACCGGGACAGGGGGCAGGAATGAGCAGTTCTTC. It is translated as CATSVTGTGGRNEQFF.